This TCR beta chain was sequenced during a study of blood T cell repertoires in COVID-19. Study information: Whether acute or convalescent, the COVID-19 samples came from the United States, Italy and Spain. From T cells, B-cell-depleted T cells, or PBMCs came the material, which was cDNA or gDNA.

In the authors' workflow: Quantification of nucleated cells was approximated via reference gene primer amplification. Sequencing was performed with immunoSEQ multiplex PCR; in TCRdb, only in-frame clones are kept and a portion is missing. The V and J calls and clone size are taken from that table; D and trimming were inferred from the DNA. The repertoire consists of roughly 83,000 clones, with roughly 86% occurring once and the leading ten covering around 7.8%. This CDR3 is 14 amino acids long. The ends were cut back, 4 bases at V and 6 bases at J, with 13 bases in the middle. Germline V gene data show CDR1 as MNHEY and CDR2 as SVGEGT.

The chain couples TRBV6-2 or TRBV6-3 to TRBJ2-1; weak D call: TRBD2 (6 bases). The clonotype was recovered from a man aged 50-60 years with active COVID-19. The sample consisted of peripheral blood. CDR3 nucleotide sequence: TGTGCCAGCAGTTCCGCTTCTAGCGCCAATGAGCAGTTCTTC. It yields the protein CASSSASSANEQFF.